This T cell receptor (beta chain) originates from a study of blood T cells in healthy people across ages (dated by TCRdb to the mid-2010s). As for the study more broadly: In model experiments, template switching captured about one uniquely barcoded TCR beta cDNA molecule for every two T cells. To avoid experimental bias, donors of different ages were randomly spread across the sequencing lanes. Donors were grouped into four age groups: young (average 16 years), middle-aged (less than 40), aged (around 60) and long-lived (approximately 81). To track age-related changes in TCR beta repertoire diversity, the study relied on deep sequencing normalized with unique cDNA molecular identifiers. Two additional independent replicas of 1 million unique cDNA reads from the same blood draw were analyzed for two donors (one aged 18 to 30 and one aged 80 or older).

Donors were 39 systemically healthy Caucasian individuals from Russia aged 6 to 90 years. Each donor gave about 10 milliliters of peripheral blood, drawn into EDTA-treated Vacutainer tubes. Ficoll-Paque density-gradient centrifugation was used to isolate PBMCs, with at least 7 million per sample. Total RNA was extracted from PBMCs with Trizol reagent, with at least 6 micrograms obtained per sample. Naive CD45RAhigh/CD27high T cell percentages were measured by flow cytometry on a PBMC aliquot from every donor. Concerning this clonotype itself: What antigen it recognizes has not been identified. Relative to the germline gene, one junction end is altered; a read error may explain this.

The CDR3 measures 12 amino acids from cysteine to phenylalanine. CDR3 DNA only is kept here, 36 bases in frame from base 1. The germline V gene (reference sequence) yields LGHDT for CDR1 and YNNKEL for CDR2. Summary of the overall study and its limitations: Compared with the aged group, the long-lived group had more naive CD4+ T cells, fewer expanded clones and increased TCR diversity, suggesting age selection. Because profiling used bulk unsorted PBMCs, naive and antigen-experienced compartments could not be compared conclusively. Observed TCR beta diversity correlated strongly with the percentage of naive T cells measured by flow cytometry. As age increased, observed TCR beta diversity per million T cells dropped in a roughly linear way, and a significant reduction was already evident by age 40. Because donor CMV infection status was unknown, age-related changes in expanded clonotypes were potentially confounded. Estimates of total diversity from one million sequenced T cells were regarded as lower bounds and underestimates.

The library was built by means of 5' RACE. The sequencer was an Illumina HiSeq 2500. A second PCR of 7 to 11 cycles was run with a J-beta primer mix and a sample-barcoded 5' primer. A template-switch 5' adaptor carrying 12 random nucleotides introduced a unique molecular identifier onto each TCR beta cDNA molecule. Each sample yielded at least 3 million CDR3-containing paired-end reads. The Mint cDNA synthesis kit, primed by a TRBC-specific oligonucleotide, was used to synthesize first-strand cDNA from all RNA. Following uracil-DNA glycosylase treatment, a first 18-cycle PCR with universal primers M1SS and BC2_uni_R was performed on all cDNA. In the paper's pipeline: Each sample was normalized by randomly selecting 1 million high-quality reads, each carrying a distinct molecular identifier. Instead of being binned into consensus sequences, reads that shared molecular identifiers were thrown out. MiTCR, set to a Q25 quality threshold and the strictest error-elimination algorithm, was used for CDR3 identification, clonotype clustering and error correction. A nonparametric unseen species model using Euler transformation provided a lower-bound estimate of total TCR beta diversity. Starting from the raw public reads, TCRdb applied fastp trimming at Q25, assembled clones with MiXCR and retained in-frame beta chains. When rows share a CDR3 protein, they turn into one entry using the most common DNA and genes. The V and J calls shown here were made by TCRdb, not taken from the authors' results. The table for this sample lists some 1.5 million distinct CDR3 sequences; 40% to 45% of them were counted only once. In total, the top ten clones hold less than 5% of the sample.

This TCR was sampled from a woman aged 18-29 years in good health. Sequencing was done on a sample of blood. The chain couples TRBV3-1 to TRBJ2-5; matching of 5 bases hints at TRBD1 as the D gene. Here the CDR3 is given as CVSSPGKKTQYF. The nucleotides read TGTGTCAGCAGCCCAGGGAAGAAGACCCAGTACTTC.